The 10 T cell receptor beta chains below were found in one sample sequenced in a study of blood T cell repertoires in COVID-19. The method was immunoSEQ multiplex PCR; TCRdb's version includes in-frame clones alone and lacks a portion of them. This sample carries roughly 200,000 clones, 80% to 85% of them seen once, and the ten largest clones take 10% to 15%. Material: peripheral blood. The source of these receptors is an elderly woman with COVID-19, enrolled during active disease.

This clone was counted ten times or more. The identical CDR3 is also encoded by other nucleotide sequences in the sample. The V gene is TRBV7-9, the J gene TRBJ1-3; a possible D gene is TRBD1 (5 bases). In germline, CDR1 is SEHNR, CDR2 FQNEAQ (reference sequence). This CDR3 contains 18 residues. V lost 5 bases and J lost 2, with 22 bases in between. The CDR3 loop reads CASSLTGTGRGTGNTIYF. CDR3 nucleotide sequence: TGTGCCAGCAGCCTAACGGGGACTGGGAGAGGCACTGGAAACACCATATATTTT.

The CDR3 DNA sequence: TGTGCCAGCACCCCGGGTCTTTCGGAGACCCAGTACTTC. Protein product: CASTPGLSETQYF. V and J are TRBV7-9 and TRBJ2-5; D unresolved. The V gene's germline CDR1 is SEHNR and CDR2 FQNEAQ (reference sequence). There are 13 residues in the CDR3. With 7 bases removed from V and 5 bases from J, the gap between germline ends came to 14 bases.

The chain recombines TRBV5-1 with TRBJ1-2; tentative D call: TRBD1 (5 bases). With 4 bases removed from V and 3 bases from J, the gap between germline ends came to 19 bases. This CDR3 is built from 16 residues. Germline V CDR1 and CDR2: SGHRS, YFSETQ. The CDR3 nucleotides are TGCGCCAGCAGCGGGGACTACAACCCAACTGACTATGGCTACACCTTC. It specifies CASSGDYNPTDYGYTF.

CDR3 DNA sequence: TGCGCCAGCAGCCAATTTACTATTACGGATACCTACAATGAGCAGTTCTTC. Translation gives CASSQFTITDTYNEQFF. The chain couples TRBV4-1 to TRBJ2-1; D gene ambiguous. CDR1 is MGHRA and CDR2 is YSYEKL in the germline V gene. CDR3 size: 17 residues. V gave up 2 bases and J gave up 2 bases, with 16 bases separating them.

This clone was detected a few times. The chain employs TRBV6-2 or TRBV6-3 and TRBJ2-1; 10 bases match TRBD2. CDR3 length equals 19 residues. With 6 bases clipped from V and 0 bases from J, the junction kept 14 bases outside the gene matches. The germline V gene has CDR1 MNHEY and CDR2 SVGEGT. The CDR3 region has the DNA TGTGCCAGCAGCCGTGGACTAGCGGCGGTACCTAGCTCCTACAATGAGCAGTTCTTC. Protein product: CASSRGLAAVPSSYNEQFF.

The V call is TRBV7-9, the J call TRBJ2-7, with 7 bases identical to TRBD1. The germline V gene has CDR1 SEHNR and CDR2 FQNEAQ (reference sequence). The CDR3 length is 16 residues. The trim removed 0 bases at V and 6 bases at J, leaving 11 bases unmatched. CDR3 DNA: TGTGCCAGCAGCTTAGCTCTAGGCAGGGGGTTACCCGAGCAGTACTTC. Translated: CASSLALGRGLPEQYF.

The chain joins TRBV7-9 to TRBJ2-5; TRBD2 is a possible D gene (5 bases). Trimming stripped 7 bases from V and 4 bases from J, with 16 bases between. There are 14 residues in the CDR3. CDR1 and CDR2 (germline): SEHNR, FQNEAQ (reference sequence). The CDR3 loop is CASTQLRVGETQYF. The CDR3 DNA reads TGTGCCAGCACCCAATTGCGGGTGGGAGAGACCCAGTACTTC.

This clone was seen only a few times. The CDR3: CASSPGQGRSPLHF. Written as DNA, the CDR3 is TGTGCCAGCAGCCCAGGACAGGGGCGCTCACCCCTCCACTTT. This sequence joins TRBV5-4 and TRBJ1-6; TRBD1 agrees at 9 bases. J gave up 10 bases and V 4 bases, and 6 bases lay outside the gene matches. The CDR3 sequence is 14 residues long. Germline loops: CDR1 SGHNT, CDR2 YYREEE (reference sequence).

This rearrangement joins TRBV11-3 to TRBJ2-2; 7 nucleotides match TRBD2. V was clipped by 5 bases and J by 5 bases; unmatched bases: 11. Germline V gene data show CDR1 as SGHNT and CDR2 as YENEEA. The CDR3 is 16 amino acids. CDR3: CASSDPWGEGTGELFF. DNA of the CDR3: TGTGCCAGCAGCGATCCATGGGGGGAGGGGACCGGGGAGCTGTTTTTT.

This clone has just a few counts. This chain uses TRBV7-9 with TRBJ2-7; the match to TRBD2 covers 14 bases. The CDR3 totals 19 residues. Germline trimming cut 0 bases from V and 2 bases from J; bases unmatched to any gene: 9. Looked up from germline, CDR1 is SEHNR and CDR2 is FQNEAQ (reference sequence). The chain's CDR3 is CASSLARGLAGDRPYEQYF. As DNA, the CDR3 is TGTGCCAGCAGCTTAGCGAGGGGACTAGCGGGAGACCGGCCCTACGAGCAGTACTTC.